This T cell receptor beta chain appears in the sequencing data of a study of blood T cell repertoires in COVID-19 (dated by TCRdb to about 2020). Broadly, across the study: The collaborator samples originated in the United States, Italy and Spain and spanned the acute and convalescent phases of COVID-19. The prospective study material was composed of cDNA or gDNA derived from T cells, B-cell-depleted T cells, or PBMCs. The samples were drawn from two sources: the first 160 participants of the ongoing ImmuneRACE study, and approximately 1,300 subjects contributed by 6 global collaborators. Subjects who had been exposed to COVID-19, were actively infected with it, or had recovered from it provided the deeply sampled blood TCRbeta repertoires that made up the dataset. Sample metadata almost always included a de-identified subject ID, COVID-19 status, age in years and sex. The repertoires were made available in a free public database intended to serve as a resource for research on the immune response to SARS-CoV-2. Where HLA class I and class II types were available, the types were taken from metadata supplied by the sample provider, not from assay-based typing.

What the work shows at the level of the full study, not this receptor alone: How much clinical and demographic metadata was included differed by source and by participant, and the metadata was provided uncurated.

The immunoSEQ Assay, a bias-controlled multiplex PCR, was used to amplify TCRbeta CDR3 regions from genomic DNA. As for the authors' bioinformatics: Within the assay, amplification of reference gene primers was used to estimate how many nucleated cells each sample contained. To quantify the absolute abundance of each unique TCRbeta CDR3 rearrangement, sequence reads were collapsed and filtered. For each sample, productive Simpson clonality was calculated as the square root of Simpson's diversity index over productive rearrangements. TCRdb holds this immuneACCESS table with in-frame rearrangements only. Some clones are missing; in checked studies, unresolved V genes explain under half, and the rest has no known cause. From that table come the V and J calls and clone size; the DNA was used to work out D and trimming. This sample holds 300,000 to 450,000 clones; more than 65% were observed only once. The leading ten clones occupy 1.1% of the sample.

The collaborating institutions used their own protocols to collect whole blood in K2EDTA tubes. For TCRbeta analysis, collaborators shipped samples as frozen whole blood, isolated PBMCs, or DNA extracted from either of those sample types. This clone was seen just once. No cognate antigen has been identified for it. No base quality values were provided; no much bigger clone lies one nucleotide off. Trimming removed 0 bases from V and 7 bases from J; the gene matches leave 9 bases unexplained. The germline V gene sets CDR1 to MRHNA and CDR2 to SNTAGT. Inclusive of the bounding cysteine and phenylalanine, the CDR3 is 16 residues long. CDR3 DNA is the only sequence kept; it has 48 bases, read in frame from the first base.

Sequencing used peripheral blood. This receptor was obtained from a human donor with acute or convalescent COVID-19. The donor label of this sample is uncertain. The receptor chain draws on TRBV6-4 and TRBJ1-3, and 7 junction bases match TRBD1. For the CDR3, the sequence is CASSDSARQGDNTIYF. The base sequence is TGTGCCAGCAGTGACTCGGCCCGTCAGGGGGATAACACCATATATTTT.